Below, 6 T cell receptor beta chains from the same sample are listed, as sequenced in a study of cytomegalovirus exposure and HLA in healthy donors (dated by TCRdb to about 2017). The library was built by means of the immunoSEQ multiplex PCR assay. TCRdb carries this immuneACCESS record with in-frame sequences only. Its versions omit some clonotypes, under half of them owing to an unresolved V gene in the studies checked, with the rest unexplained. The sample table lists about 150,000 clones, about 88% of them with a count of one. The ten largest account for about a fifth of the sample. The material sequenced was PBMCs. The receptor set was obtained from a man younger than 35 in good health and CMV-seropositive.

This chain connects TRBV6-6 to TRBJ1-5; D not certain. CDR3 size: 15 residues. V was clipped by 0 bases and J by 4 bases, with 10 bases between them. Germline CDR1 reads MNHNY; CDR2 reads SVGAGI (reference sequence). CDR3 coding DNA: TGTGCCAGCAGTTACTCGGCAGGCGGGAATCAGCCCCAGCATTTT. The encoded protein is CASSYSAGGNQPQHF.

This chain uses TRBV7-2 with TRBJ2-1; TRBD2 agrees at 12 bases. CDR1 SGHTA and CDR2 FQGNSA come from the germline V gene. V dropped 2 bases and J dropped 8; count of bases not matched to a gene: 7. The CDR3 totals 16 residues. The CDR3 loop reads CASSLLAGGQGDEQFF. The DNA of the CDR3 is TGTGCCAGCAGCTTACTAGCGGGAGGGCAAGGGGATGAGCAGTTCTTC.

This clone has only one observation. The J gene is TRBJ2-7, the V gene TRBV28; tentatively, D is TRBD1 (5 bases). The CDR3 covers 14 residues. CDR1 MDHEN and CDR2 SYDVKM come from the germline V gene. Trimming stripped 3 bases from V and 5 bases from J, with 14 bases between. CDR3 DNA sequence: TGTGCCAGCAGTTTTGAGGCAGGGCTGGACGAGCAGTACTTC. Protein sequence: CASSFEAGLDEQYF.

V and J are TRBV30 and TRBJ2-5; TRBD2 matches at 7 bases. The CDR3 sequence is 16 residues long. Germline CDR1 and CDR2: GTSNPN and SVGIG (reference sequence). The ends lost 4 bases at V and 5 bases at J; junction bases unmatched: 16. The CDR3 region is CAWIGPGLPISETQYF. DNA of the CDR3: TGTGCCTGGATTGGACCGGGACTACCCATATCGGAGACCCAGTACTTC.

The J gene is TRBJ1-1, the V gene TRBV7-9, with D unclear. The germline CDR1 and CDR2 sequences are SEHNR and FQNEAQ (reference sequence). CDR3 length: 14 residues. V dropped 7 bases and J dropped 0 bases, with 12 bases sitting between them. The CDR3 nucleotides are TGTGCCAGCACGCCTCGACAAATGAACACTGAAGCTTTCTTT. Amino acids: CASTPRQMNTEAFF.

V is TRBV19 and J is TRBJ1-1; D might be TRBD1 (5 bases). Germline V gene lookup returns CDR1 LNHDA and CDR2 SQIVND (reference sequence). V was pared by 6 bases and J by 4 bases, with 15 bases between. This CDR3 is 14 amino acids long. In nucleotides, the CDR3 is TGTGCCAGTAGGACCCCGACAGTCTCCACTGAAGCTTTCTTT. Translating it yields CASRTPTVSTEAFF.